Presented here are 10 T cell receptor beta chains from one specimen sequenced in a study of T cell responses to AZD1222 COVID-19 vaccine. The method was immunoSEQ multiplex PCR; TCRdb's version includes in-frame clones alone and lacks a portion of them. The sample records 120,000 or so clones, around 92% being singletons. The source material was peripheral blood, sampled 28 days after the second AZD1222 dose. The receptors were gathered from an adult who received the AZD1222 COVID-19 vaccine.

This clone was found a few times. V usage is TRBV27 and J usage is TRBJ2-7; TRBD1 matches 9 bases. V dropped 2 bases and J dropped 7; count of bases not matched to a gene: 6. Germline V gene data show CDR1 as MNHEY and CDR2 as SMNVEV (reference sequence). CDR3 length equals 14 residues. CDR3 bases: TGTGCCAGCAGTTTACAACAGGGGGCATTAGAGCAGTACTTC. Its translation: CASSLQQGALEQYF.

The chain combines TRBV2 with TRBJ1-1; D possibly corresponds to TRBD1 (6 bases). Trimming shortened V by 6 bases and J by 7 bases, and 12 bases separated the two germline ends. The germline V gene encodes CDR1 SNHLY and CDR2 FYNNEI. The CDR3 has 12 amino acids. DNA for the CDR3: TGTGCCAGCAGGGTAACAGGGATTGAAGCTTTCTTT. It translates to CASRVTGIEAFF.

The V and J genes are TRBV6-5 and TRBJ2-5; unclear D gene. V was clipped by 3 bases and J by 7 bases, with 6 bases between them. The CDR3 has 11 amino acids. Per germline, CDR1 MNHEY and CDR2 SVGAGI. The CDR3 DNA is TGTGCCAGCAGTTATCTCGGGACCCAGTACTTC. Its translation: CASSYLGTQYF.

The chain is built from TRBV3-1 (or the pseudogene TRBV3-2) and TRBJ1-6, with 9 bases fitting TRBD1. The CDR3 runs 16 residues. V shed 4 bases, J shed 10 bases, and the junction held 11 bases outside the gene matches. Germline CDR1 and CDR2: LGHDT and YNNKEL (reference sequence). CDR3 in amino acids: CASSRTSTGGGSPLHF. CDR3 nucleotides: TGTGCCAGCAGCCGCACCTCGACAGGGGGAGGCTCACCCCTCCACTTT.

The chain combines TRBV7-2 with TRBJ1-1; TRBD1 matches 8 bases. The CDR3 spans 15 residues. J gave up 2 bases and V 5 bases, and 7 bases lay outside the gene matches. Germline V gene sequence: CDR1 SGHTA, CDR2 FQGNSA. The CDR3 coding sequence is TGTGCCAGCAGCGGCCGAACAGGGGGAAACACTGAAGCTTTCTTT. This translates into CASSGRTGGNTEAFF. Full variable domain (missing parts from reference TRBV7-2 and TRBJ1-1): GAGVSQSPSNKVTEKGKDVELRCDPISGHTALYWYRQSLGQGLEFLIYFQGNSAPDKSGLPSDRFSAERTGGSVSTLTIQRTQQEDSAVYLCASSGRTGGNTEAFFGQGTRLTVV.

The chain has TRBV7-9 and TRBJ1-1, with D maybe TRBD1 (5 bases). Germline V gene lookup returns CDR1 SEHNR and CDR2 FQNEAQ (reference sequence). Trimming shortened V by 1 base and J by 6 bases, and 12 bases separated the two germline ends. The CDR3 sequence is 14 residues long. DNA for the CDR3: TGTGCCAGCAGCTTAGTTGAGGGGCTAGCTGAAGCTTTCTTT. Translation: CASSLVEGLAEAFF.

The V gene is TRBV18, the J gene TRBJ1-5, with D perhaps matching TRBD1 (5 bases). The CDR3 is 16 residues long. Germline V gives CDR1 KGHSH, CDR2 LQKENI. Between the trimmed V and J ends, which lost 2 bases and 5 bases, there was a span of 16 bases. Here the CDR3 reads CASSPFEGSSDQPQHF. In DNA form, the CDR3 reads TGTGCCAGCTCACCATTTGAGGGGTCGTCCGATCAGCCCCAGCATTTT.

The chain joins TRBV10-3 to TRBJ2-7; 11 bases are shared with TRBD1. V was pared by 3 bases and J by 5 bases, with 6 bases of the junction left unmatched. The CDR3 spans 15 residues. In germline, CDR1 is ENHRY, CDR2 SYGVKD. The CDR3 here is CAISDYGTGGNEQYF. CDR3 nucleotide sequence: TGTGCCATCAGTGATTATGGGACAGGGGGTAACGAGCAGTACTTC.

The gene calls are TRBV9 and TRBJ2-1, with D possibly being TRBD1 (5 bases). The CDR3 is 17 residues long. Trimming cost V 0 bases and J 8 bases, with 21 bases left between them. Germline CDR1 SGDLS, CDR2 YYNGEE. This CDR3 is CASSVDPAGQGRYEQFF. CDR3 coding DNA: TGTGCCAGCAGCGTAGACCCCGCTGGGCAGGGTAGGTATGAGCAGTTCTTC.

On this clone itself: Within the sample, other DNA sequences also encode this same CDR3. The chain joins TRBV2 to TRBJ1-5, with 8 bases lining up with TRBD1. The trim removed 3 bases at V and 7 bases at J, leaving 2 bases unmatched. Germline V gives CDR1 SNHLY, CDR2 FYNNEI. This CDR3 is built from 13 residues. CDR3 bases: TGTGCCAGCAGTGACGGACAGGGACAGCCCCAGCATTTT. Translating it yields CASSDGQGQPQHF.